The T cell receptor (beta chain) described here comes from a study of Ad26.COV2.S vaccination and SARS-CoV-2 variants. About the study: Ad26.COV2.S arm of COV1001 included the donor. General study results and limits: It was found that vaccine and placebo recipients had similar non-spike TCR breadth.

Sample treatment: about 20 received Ad26.COV2.S at low or high dose, single or two shots; roughly five received placebo; per-sample allocation not given. On day 63 after the first injection, vaccine and placebo recipients gave samples. Immunization relied on an Ad26 vector, which expressed Wuhan-strain SARS-CoV-2 spike. The CDR3 is 16 amino acids. The germline CDR1 and CDR2 sequences are LNHNV and YYDKDF (reference sequence). V lost 10 bases and J lost 4; bases outside the gene matches: 15. Turning to this clone: Its matching antigen is unknown.

TCRdb keeps only in-frame clones here, not all; method: immunoSEQ multiplex PCR. This sample carries nearly 400,000 clones, approximately 90% of them seen once, and the ten largest clones take 1.9%. The chain carries TRBV15 and TRBJ2-1; 8 nucleotides line up with TRBD1. The sequence came from a person between 18 and 65 years old who received the Ad26.COV2.S COVID-19 vaccine or a placebo. The sequencing here drew on peripheral blood, taken in a trial of Ad26.COV2.S vaccine versus placebo. This CDR3 reads CAIKGQAIGGYNEQFF. In nucleotides, the CDR3 is TGTGCCATTAAGGGACAGGCGATTGGCGGGTACAATGAGCAGTTCTTC.